The sequence of this T cell receptor (beta chain) was determined in a study of T-cell reconstitution after alpha-beta-depleted transplantation in children. Trimming pared 5 bases from V and 0 bases from J, leaving 11 bases between. Germline CDR1 is MNHNS and CDR2 is SASEGT. This CDR3 has 15 amino acids. This clonotype was counted many times. A library of TCRbeta sequences, prepared with unique molecular identifiers, was generated. Using its own MiXCR run on the PCR reads, TCRdb lists one record per CDR3 protein. The table records over 150,000 distinct CDR3 sequences, roughly 7.5% of them present only once.

The chain couples TRBV6-1 to TRBJ1-5; TRBD1 might be the D (6 bases). The TCR originated in a human donor who donated a stem cell graft to a child with Wiskott-Aldrich syndrome. Source: PBMCs from the stem cell graft donor, taken from the stem cell graft. The DNA for the CDR3 is TGTGCCAGCAGTCGGACAGCCGATAGCAATCAGCCCCAGCATTTT. Residues: CASSRTADSNQPQHF.